A single sample gave rise to the 30 T cell receptor beta chains below, sequenced in a study of T cells in women clearing cervical HPV infection. The table came from immunoSEQ multiplex PCR; TCRdb's copy has only in-frame clones and leaves some out. This table lists fewer than 35,000 clones. Material for sequencing was blood buffy coat. These receptors were collected from a woman aged 18 to 75 with a cervical HPV16 infection that either progressed to CIN3+ or cleared (not recorded which).

On this clone itself: The CDR3 extends 3 residues past the end of the read, so its final part is completed from the germline J gene. V is TRBV5-4 and J is TRBJ1-6; 9 bases align to TRBD1. The germline V gene has CDR1 SGHNT and CDR2 YYREEE (reference sequence). The CDR3 runs 16 residues. The V segment lost 0 bases and the J segment 9 bases; nucleotides outside the gene matches: 7. The sequenced part of the CDR3 DNA is TGTGCCAGCAGCTTGGGAGGGACAGGGAGGCTTTCACCC. Translation gives CASSLGGTGRLSP. The complete CDR3 sequence is CASSLGGTGRLSPLHF. The full variable domain, its missing parts supplied by reference TRBV5-4 and TRBJ1-6, is ETGVTQSPTHLIKTRGQQVTLRCSSQSGHNTVSWYQQALGQGPQFIFQYYREEENGRGNFPPRFSGLQFPNYSSELNVNALELDDSALYLCASSLGGTGRLSPLHFGNGTRLTVT.

Concerning this clone itself: The observed sequence ends 3 residues before the CDR3 terminus, with the missing tail filled in from the germline J gene. The chain couples TRBV7-8 to TRBJ1-3; D gene ambiguous. The V end was cut by 1 base, the J end by 0 bases, with 10 bases between. CDR3 size: 16 residues. Germline V gives CDR1 SGHVS, CDR2 FQNEAQ. Incomplete CDR3 DNA: TGTGCCAGCAGCTTAGAAAGGGCAGACTCTGGAAACACC. This gives the protein CASSLERADSGNT. The whole CDR3 protein is CASSLERADSGNTIYF.

About this clone itself: The sequenced fragment ends 3 residues before the CDR3 boundary, so the rest is inferred from the germline J gene. J is TRBJ2-5 and V is TRBV7-9, with 8 bases identical to TRBD1. The CDR3 contains 14 residues. V lost 1 base and J lost 4; bases outside the gene matches: 2. Germline assignment: CDR1 SEHNR and CDR2 FQNEAQ (reference sequence). CDR3 residues: CASSLGTGLETQYF. The CDR3 DNA, read in part, is TGTGCCAGCAGCTTAGGGACAGGGTTAGAGACC. Full variable domain (missing parts from reference TRBV7-9 and TRBJ2-5): DTGVSQNPRHKITKRGQNVTFRCDPISEHNRLYWYRQTLGQGPEFLTYFQNEAQLEKSRLLSDRFSAERPKGSFSTLEIQRTEQGDSAMYLCASSLGTGLETQYFGPGTRLLVL.

In the case of this clone: The read comes to an end 3 residues before the CDR3 does, leaving the germline J gene to fill in the end. This chain uses TRBV5-8 with TRBJ2-3, with TRBD1 identical over 7 bases. V shed 7 bases and J 5 bases; nucleotides not matched to a gene: 10. CDR1 is SGHTS, CDR2 YDEGEE, per germline. The CDR3 sequence is 14 residues long. CDR3 DNA, as far as it was read: TGTGCCAGCGCACAGGGGTGGAACGGAGATACG. It yields the protein CASAQGWNGDT. The whole CDR3 protein is CASAQGWNGDTQYF.

As to this clone: The read finishes 3 residues shy of the CDR3 end, and the germline J gene is used to complete it. The chain joins TRBV5-1 to TRBJ2-5; D call uncertain. Trimming stripped 0 bases from V and 2 bases from J, with 8 bases between. The CDR3 is 14 residues long. Germline-derived CDR1 and CDR2 are SGHRS and YFSETQ. The CDR3 DNA, read in part, is TGCGCCAGCAGCTTGGGGGCTTTACAAGAGACC. This codes for CASSLGALQET. The entire CDR3 sequence reads CASSLGALQETQYF.

About this clone itself: Read data end 3 residues before the CDR3 end; the end is taken from the germline J gene. V and J are TRBV10-3 and TRBJ2-7; TRBD2 matches at 12 bases. Trimming cost V 4 bases and J 4 bases; bases outside gene matches: 11. The CDR3 has 17 residues. In germline, CDR1 is ENHRY, CDR2 SYGVKD. CDR3 sequence: CAISATSGGITMYEQYF. Partial CDR3 DNA: TGTGCCATCAGTGCAACTAGCGGGGGGATTACTATGTACGAG.

With regard to this clone: The read falls 3 residues short of the CDR3 end, and the missing part is taken from the germline J gene. This chain connects TRBV28 to TRBJ2-7, with TRBD1 as a possible D gene (5 bases). The CDR3 sequence is 13 residues long. Deletions cut 3 bases from V and 2 bases from J, with 8 bases between. Per the germline V gene, CDR1 is MDHEN and CDR2 is SYDVKM. The DNA read from the CDR3 is TGTGCCAGCAGTTTTCAGGGAACCTACGAG. The encoded protein is CASSFQGTYE. The entire CDR3 reads CASSFQGTYEQYF.

Of note for this clone: At one end, the junction sequence differs from germline, possibly due to a read error. With the read ending 3 residues before the CDR3 end, the germline J gene is used to fill in that end. The chain is built from TRBV7-7 and TRBJ1-2; 7 nucleotides match TRBD1. Germline CDR1 and CDR2: SSHAT and FNYEAQ (reference sequence). This CDR3 contains 13 residues. The sequenced CDR3 bases are TGTGCTAGCAGCCCCGGACAGGCTTACGAC. As protein: CASSPGQAYD. The CDR3 in full is CASSPGQAYDYTF.

About this clone: The read terminates 3 residues ahead of where the CDR3 ends, so the germline J gene completes it. The chain carries TRBV14 and TRBJ1-4; 8 bases match TRBD1. The CDR3 has 15 residues. In germline, CDR1 is SGHDN, CDR2 FVKESK. The trim removed 4 bases at V and 2 bases at J, leaving 3 bases unmatched. The covered CDR3 bases are TGTGCCAGCAGCCCGAGGACAGGGACTAATGAAAAA. Its translation: CASSPRTGTNEK. Given in full, the CDR3 is CASSPRTGTNEKLFF.

Turning to this clone: The read terminates 3 residues before the CDR3 end, so the remaining end is supplied by the germline J gene. This chain joins TRBV20-1 and TRBJ2-3, with 7 positions matching TRBD2. Looked up from germline, CDR1 is DFQATT and CDR2 is SNEGSKA (reference sequence). V shed 8 bases, J shed 6 bases, and the junction held 11 bases outside the gene matches. The CDR3 runs 13 residues. CDR3 amino acids: CSTKPGLLDTQYF. CDR3 DNA, as far as it was read: TGCAGTACTAAGCCGGGACTACTGGATACG.

A word on this clone: The observed sequence ends 3 residues before the CDR3 terminus, with the missing tail filled in from the germline J gene. V usage is TRBV18 and J usage is TRBJ2-2, with D maybe TRBD1 (6 bases). Trimming shortened V by 3 bases and J by 1 base, and 12 bases separated the two germline ends. The CDR3 runs to 16 residues. CDR1 KGHSH and CDR2 LQKENI come from the germline V gene. This CDR3 is CASSPFLDRNTGELFF. The CDR3 DNA, read in part, is TGTGCCAGCTCACCTTTCCTGGACAGGAACACCGGGGAG.

Concerning this clone itself: The CDR3 goes on 3 residues after the read ends, and that part is filled in from the germline J gene. The chain carries TRBV5-4 and TRBJ1-3; 8 nucleotides align to TRBD1. The CDR3 extends over 15 amino acids. V trimming: 1 base; J trimming: 2 bases; junction bases outside the gene matches: 2. Germline-derived CDR1 and CDR2 are SGHNT and YYREEE (reference sequence). The CDR3: CASSLQGAAGNTIYF. Incomplete CDR3 DNA: TGTGCCAGCAGCTTGCAGGGGGCGGCTGGAAACACC.

As concerns this clone: Sequencing ends 3 residues short of the CDR3 end; the germline J gene provides the rest. The V gene is TRBV20-1, the J gene TRBJ1-2; a weak D match, TRBD1 (5 bases). Trimming cost V 7 bases and J 3 bases, with 18 bases left between them. The CDR3 extends over 14 amino acids. Germline CDR1 and CDR2: DFQATT and SNEGSKA (reference sequence). This chain's CDR3 is CSVRTDRGDYGYTF. The part of the CDR3 DNA that was read is TGCAGTGTCAGAACCGACAGAGGGGACTATGGC.

On this clone itself: The read ends 3 residues early relative to the CDR3; the germline J gene fills the gap. V gene TRBV10-3 combines with J gene TRBJ1-5; 7 bases agree with TRBD1. Per germline, CDR1 ENHRY and CDR2 SYGVKD. J gave up 5 bases and V 3 bases, and 13 bases lay outside the gene matches. The CDR3 loop spans 17 amino acids. Partial CDR3 DNA: TGTGCCATCAGTGAAAGCTACGGCAGGGGGTCTGATCAGCCC. Residues: CAISESYGRGSDQP. The full-length CDR3 reads as CAISESYGRGSDQPQHF.

Concerning this clone itself: The read stops 3 residues short of the end of the CDR3; the missing end is completed from the germline J gene. The chain joins TRBV6-1 to TRBJ1-1, with 8 positions matching TRBD1. J was trimmed by 5 bases and V by 4 bases; bases with no gene match: 6. CDR3 length: 14 amino acids. CDR1 and CDR2 (germline): MNHNS, SASEGT. Partial CDR3 DNA: TGTGCCAGCAGTGGGGCAACAGGGGGTACTGAA. The encoded protein is CASSGATGGTE. The full CDR3 is CASSGATGGTEAFF.

Comments on this clone: The missing CDR3 end, 3 residues past where the read stops, is filled in from the germline J gene. The chain joins TRBV3-1 (or the pseudogene TRBV3-2) to TRBJ2-1; TRBD1 aligns across 10 bases. V gave up 4 bases and J gave up 1 base; unmatched junction bases: 10. CDR1 is LGHDT, CDR2 YNNKEL, per germline (reference sequence). The CDR3 runs 18 residues. Here the CDR3 reads CASSRDRGQKISYNEQFF. The CDR3 DNA, read in part, is TGTGCCAGCAGCCGGGACAGGGGTCAGAAGATTTCCTACAATGAG.

As concerns this clone: Read data end 3 residues before the CDR3 end; the end is taken from the germline J gene. This chain connects TRBV20-1 to TRBJ2-1, with TRBD2 identical over 9 bases. Germline V lookup: CDR1 DFQATT, CDR2 SNEGSKA (reference sequence). Germline trimming cut 0 bases from V and 0 bases from J; bases unmatched to any gene: 15. The CDR3 covers 20 residues. This CDR3 reads CSARDRGTSPLRSSYNEQFF. The CDR3 bases that were read are TGCAGTGCTAGAGATCGGGGGACTAGCCCCTTAAGGAGCTCCTACAATGAG.

With respect to this clone: Read sequence stops 3 residues before the CDR3 end, and the germline J gene provides the missing end. V gene TRBV19 combines with J gene TRBJ2-1; D is perhaps TRBD2 (6 bases). Germline loops: CDR1 LNHDA, CDR2 SQIVND (reference sequence). The CDR3 consists of 15 residues. V lost 4 bases and J 2 bases, leaving 12 bases between the germline ends. The CDR3 sequence: CASSTSDNPYNEQFF. CDR3 bases read: TGTGCCAGTAGTACTAGCGATAACCCCTACAATGAG.

For this clone: The read terminates 3 residues before the CDR3 end, so the remaining end is supplied by the germline J gene. The V and J genes are TRBV2 and TRBJ2-5; D is possibly TRBD1 (5 bases). CDR3 size: 15 residues. The germline CDR1 and CDR2 sequences are SNHLY and FYNNEI. Trimming left V 6 bases short and J 5 bases short, with 19 bases between. The sequenced CDR3 bases are TGTGCCAGCAGGGTATTGCAGGGATCTTGGGAGACC. It codes for CASRVLQGSWET. The CDR3 in full is CASRVLQGSWETQYF.

Concerning this clone: The read ends 3 residues early relative to the CDR3; the germline J gene fills the gap. The rearrangement uses TRBV15 and TRBJ1-5; D not resolved. The CDR3 has 15 amino acids. V was shortened by 1 base and J by 1 base, with 8 bases between the two germline ends. From germline, CDR1 is LNHNV and CDR2 YYDKDF (reference sequence). The CDR3 protein is CATSRVHMSNQPQHF. CDR3 bases read: TGTGCCACCAGCAGAGTCCACATGAGCAATCAGCCC.

Worth noting for this clone: Read coverage stops 3 residues before the CDR3 terminus; the germline J gene supplies the remainder. This chain connects TRBV7-9 to TRBJ1-2; D remains unclear. The CDR3 consists of 14 residues. The germline gives CDR1 SEHNR, CDR2 FQNEAQ (reference sequence). CDR3 protein: CASSLVVRHNDYTF. The DNA read from the CDR3 is TGTGCCAGCAGCTTAGTGGTCAGGCACAATGAC.

As regards this clone: The read terminates 3 residues before the CDR3 end, so the remaining end is supplied by the germline J gene. This chain uses TRBV5-1 with TRBJ2-5, with 10 bases lining up with TRBD2. The CDR3 extends over 17 amino acids. Germline loops: CDR1 SGHRS, CDR2 YFSETQ. With V trimmed by 0 bases and J by 2 bases, 7 bases remained unmatched. The covered CDR3 bases are TGCGCCAGCAGCTTGGCGCTAGCGGGGGCCGTGCAAGAGACC. It specifies CASSLALAGAVQET. The full CDR3 protein is CASSLALAGAVQETQYF.

As regards this clone: The read falls 3 residues short of the CDR3 end, and the missing part is taken from the germline J gene. The rearrangement uses TRBV7-8 and TRBJ2-1; D is possibly TRBD2 (5 bases). Deletions cut 5 bases from V and 0 bases from J, with 11 bases between. The CDR3 has 15 amino acids. Germline V gives CDR1 SGHVS, CDR2 FQNEAQ. CDR3 bases read: TGTGCCAGCAGCCAGGAGCGGAGCTCCTACAATGAG. This encodes CASSQERSSYNE. The entire CDR3 protein reads CASSQERSSYNEQFF.

Concerning this clone itself: The read is 3 residues too short to cover the CDR3 end, so that end is filled in from the germline J gene. This rearrangement joins TRBV12-3 or TRBV12-4 to TRBJ2-5, with 12 bases identical to TRBD2. V shed 6 bases and J 0 bases; nucleotides not matched to a gene: 2. The CDR3 has 15 residues. CDR3 region: CASSTSGGYQETQYF. Partial CDR3 DNA: TGTGCCAGCAGCACTAGCGGGGGGTACCAAGAGACC.

Remarks on this clone: The CDR3 end is not reached by the read, which stops 3 residues before it; the germline J gene fills it in. The chain combines TRBV18 with TRBJ2-4, with D maybe TRBD1 (6 bases). This CDR3 region has 15 residues. Per the germline V gene, CDR1 is KGHSH and CDR2 is LQKENI. The CDR3 reads CASSGSNNRVYGQYF. CDR3 DNA, as far as it was read: TGTGCCAGCTCAGGGAGTAATAACAGGGTCTATGGT.

CDR3 DNA (partial): TGTGCCAGCAGTTACCAAAGCCTAGATACG. It yields the protein CASSYQSLDT. The CDR3, in full, reads CASSYQSLDTQYF. The V gene is TRBV28, the J gene TRBJ2-3; D ambiguous. The read terminates 3 residues ahead of where the CDR3 ends, so the germline J gene completes it. The length of the CDR3 is 13 residues. Germline loops: CDR1 MDHEN, CDR2 SYDVKM. The germline V and J ends were trimmed by 4 bases and 5 bases, with 10 bases remaining between them.

To note about this clone: The read finishes 3 residues shy of the CDR3 end, and the germline J gene is used to complete it. V gene TRBV18 combines with J gene TRBJ1-1; 10 positions agree with TRBD1. Germline V gene lookup returns CDR1 KGHSH and CDR2 LQKENI. The CDR3 is 18 residues long. CDR3 region: CASSPPQIRDRGRETAFF. The DNA read from the CDR3 is TGTGCCAGCTCACCACCGCAAATCCGGGACAGGGGCCGGGAGACA. The whole variable domain, filled in from reference TRBV18 and TRBJ1-1, reads NAGVMQNPRHLVRRRGQEARLRCSPMKGHSHVYWYRQLPEEGLKFMVYLQKENIIDESGMPKERFSAEFPKEGPSILRIQQVVRGDSAAYFCASSPPQIRDRGRETAFFGQGTRLTVV.

Concerning this clone: The CDR3 end falls 3 residues outside the read, so it is completed with the germline J gene. The chain has TRBV5-1 and TRBJ1-1, with 8 bases lining up with TRBD1. The CDR3 sequence is 17 residues long. The trim removed 0 bases at V and 1 base at J, leaving 8 bases unmatched. Germline V gene data show CDR1 as SGHRS and CDR2 as YFSETQ. The CDR3 reads CASSLGGTGAGNTEAFF. The CDR3 DNA, read in part, is TGCGCCAGCAGCTTGGGAGGGACAGGTGCCGGGAACACTGAA.

Points on this clone: The read is 3 residues too short to cover the CDR3 end, so that end is filled in from the germline J gene. The chain is built from TRBV20-1 and TRBJ1-2; a weak D match, TRBD1 (6 bases). Germline V CDR1 and CDR2: DFQATT, SNEGSKA (reference sequence). This CDR3 comprises 14 residues. V was trimmed by 3 bases and J by 7 bases, leaving 18 bases between them. The CDR3 DNA, read in part, is TGCAGTGCTAGGCGGGACACTGGGGGAGGTGGC. Encoded protein: CSARRDTGGGG. From start to end, the CDR3 is CSARRDTGGGGYTF.

A remark on this clone: The DNA ends 3 residues before the CDR3 does, and the rest of the CDR3 is filled in from the germline J gene. The chain employs TRBV18 and TRBJ1-1; D might be TRBD1 (6 bases). V was clipped by 8 bases and J by 4 bases, with 14 bases between them. The length of the CDR3 is 13 residues. CDR1 KGHSH and CDR2 LQKENI come from the germline V gene. The CDR3 DNA, read in part, is TGTGCCAGCGCCCAACAGGGATCCACTGAA. Its translation: CASAQQGSTE. The whole CDR3 sequence is CASAQQGSTEAFF.